A single sample is the source of the 16 T cell receptor beta chains below, sequenced in a study of shared clonotypes between healthy human individuals (dated by TCRdb to about 2020). The receptor library was made with the immunoSEQ multiplex PCR assay. TCRdb mirrors the immuneACCESS table, restricted to in-frame sequences. Some clones are absent from its copies; in checked studies, under half trace to an unresolved V gene, and the reason for the others is unknown. The sample includes roughly 2.5 million clones, with around nine tenths observed a single time. Over 0.12% of the sample goes to the ten largest clones. The sequencing sample was made of naive CD4+ T cells sorted from blood. The sample's cell subset or site label, decoded: CD45RA+ positively selected. These receptors all come from a man aged 18 to 29 in good health.

The chain couples TRBV19 to TRBJ2-7; D could derive from TRBD1 or TRBD2 (5 bases each). Trimming removed 4 bases at V and 0 bases at J, with 16 bases between. The V gene's germline CDR1 is LNHDA and CDR2 SQIVND (reference sequence). The CDR3 is made up of 16 amino acids. The CDR3, as DNA: TGTGCCAGTAGTAGGTCCGGGGCCAGTGGCTCCTACGAGCAGTACTTC. Translation gives CASSRSGASGSYEQYF.

CDR3 sequence: CASSDSQGKNQPQHF. DNA for the CDR3: TGTGCCAGCAGTGACTCACAGGGGAAAAATCAGCCCCAGCATTTT. The chain links TRBV6-4 to TRBJ1-5, with 7 bases that match TRBD1. This CDR3 comprises 15 residues. The germline gives CDR1 MRHNA, CDR2 SNTAGT. The J segment lost 4 bases and the V segment lost 0 bases, leaving 3 bases of the junction unmatched.

This chain connects TRBV28 to TRBJ2-5, with 7 bases that match TRBD2. V gave up 5 bases and J gave up 5 bases; unmatched junction bases: 11. The CDR3 has 15 amino acids. Per germline, CDR1 MDHEN and CDR2 SYDVKM. The CDR3 loop reads CASSPSSSGWETQYF. CDR3 sequence (DNA): TGTGCCAGCAGTCCCTCGAGTAGCGGGTGGGAGACCCAGTACTTC.

CDR3 region: CASTVQGARTEAFF. CDR3 nucleotide sequence: TGTGCCAGCACTGTACAGGGGGCGCGGACTGAAGCTTTCTTT. The chain carries TRBV6-1 and TRBJ1-1, with 9 positions matching TRBD1. V was pared by 7 bases and J by 5 bases, with 8 bases of the junction left unmatched. This CDR3 region has 14 residues. Looked up from germline, CDR1 is MNHNS and CDR2 is SASEGT.

This clone was counted a few times. This chain uses TRBV27 with TRBJ1-6; D gene unclear. Between the trimmed V and J ends, which lost 0 bases and 8 bases, there was a span of 11 bases. This CDR3 is 15 amino acids long. Germline CDR1 is MNHEY and CDR2 is SMNVEV (reference sequence). CDR3: CASSLSAQPYSPLHF. The CDR3 region has the DNA TGTGCCAGCAGTTTATCAGCCCAGCCCTATTCACCCCTCCACTTT.

The chain carries TRBV6-5 and TRBJ2-2, with a weak D call TRBD2 (6 bases). The V and J ends lost 3 bases and 5 bases respectively, with 16 bases between them. Germline assignment: CDR1 MNHEY and CDR2 SVGAGI. The CDR3 has 16 amino acids. The CDR3 DNA reads as TGTGCCAGCAGTTATTATGAGGAGGGGCGGACCGGGGAGCTGTTTTTT. It specifies CASSYYEEGRTGELFF.

On this clone: Other DNA sequences in this sample translate to the same CDR3. J is TRBJ2-3 and V is TRBV7-3; 8 nucleotides align to TRBD2. Trimming cost V 2 bases and J 2 bases; bases outside gene matches: 3. Germline values: CDR1 SGHTA, CDR2 FQGTGA. The CDR3 is made up of 15 amino acids. The CDR3 bases are TGTGCCAGCAGCTTAGCGGGGGGAGTCACAGATACGCAGTATTTT. Translation: CASSLAGGVTDTQYF.

The chain combines TRBV6-1 with TRBJ2-5; D possibly corresponds to TRBD1 (8 bases). CDR1 and CDR2 from the germline V gene are MNHNS and SASEGT. The V end was cut by 7 bases, the J end by 5 bases, with 14 bases between. The CDR3 sequence is 13 residues long. DNA for the CDR3: TGTGCCAGCAAACAGGGGGGGCTGGAGACCCAGTACTTC. This gives the protein CASKQGGLETQYF.

For this clone: This CDR3 is also generated by other DNA sequences in the sample. V usage is TRBV9 and J usage is TRBJ1-4; 8 positions match TRBD1. Germline assignment: CDR1 SGDLS and CDR2 YYNGEE. The CDR3 has 16 residues. V was pared by 0 bases and J by 6 bases, with 7 bases of the junction left unmatched. The CDR3 sequence: CASSVGGTGGDEKLFF. As DNA, the CDR3 is TGTGCCAGCAGCGTAGGAGGTACAGGGGGGGATGAAAAACTGTTTTTT.

This clone was counted only a few times. CDR3 sequence reads: CASRGGGNTIYF. In DNA, the CDR3 is TGTGCCAGTCGGGGAGGTGGAAACACCATATATTTT. The V call is TRBV9, the J call TRBJ1-3; D is ambiguous. V was clipped by 8 bases and J by 3 bases, with 9 bases between them. The V gene's germline CDR1 is SGDLS and CDR2 YYNGEE. CDR3 length: 12 amino acids.

The rearrangement links TRBV6-6 to TRBJ1-3; D is possibly TRBD1 (5 bases). Germline lookup yields CDR1 MNHNY and CDR2 SVGAGI (reference sequence). The CDR3 is made up of 15 amino acids. V was trimmed by 0 bases and J by 0 bases, leaving 6 bases between them. CDR3 DNA: TGTGCCAGCAGTTACTCGACAGACTCTGGAAACACCATATATTTT. It specifies CASSYSTDSGNTIYF.

This chain links TRBV19 with TRBJ1-6; D may be TRBD1 (5 bases). Germline-derived CDR1 and CDR2 are LNHDA and SQIVND (reference sequence). The CDR3 has 16 amino acids. Between the trimmed V and J ends, which lost 4 bases and 7 bases, there was a span of 17 bases. The DNA for the CDR3 is TGTGCCAGTAGTAGCGGGGCGGTACCTAGGAATTCACCCCTCCACTTT. This translates into CASSSGAVPRNSPLHF.

This chain links TRBV7-9 with TRBJ2-1; 7 bases agree with TRBD2. CDR1 SEHNR and CDR2 FQNEAQ come from the germline V gene (reference sequence). The CDR3 has 14 amino acids. Trimming cost V 3 bases and J 7 bases; bases outside gene matches: 6. CDR3 DNA sequence: TGTGCCAGCAGCTTTTTAGCGGGTACAAATGAGCAGTTCTTC. Its protein product is CASSFLAGTNEQFF. Together with reference TRBV7-9 and TRBJ2-1, the CDR3 gives the full variable domain: DTGVSQNPRHKITKRGQNVTFRCDPISEHNRLYWYRQTLGQGPEFLTYFQNEAQLEKSRLLSDRFSAERPKGSFSTLEIQRTEQGDSAMYLCASSFLAGTNEQFFGPGTRLTVL.

The V call is TRBV30, the J call TRBJ1-2, with no clear D. This CDR3 is 13 amino acids long. Trimming pared 1 base from V and 2 bases from J, leaving 8 bases between. The germline V gene encodes CDR1 GTSNPN and CDR2 SVGIG (reference sequence). The CDR3 nucleotides read TGTGCCTGGAGTGCTTCGGGGAACTATGGCTACACCTTC. It yields the protein CAWSASGNYGYTF.

V is TRBV4-3 and J is TRBJ2-4; the match to TRBD2 covers 7 bases. V shed 1 base, J shed 0 bases, and the junction held 6 bases outside the gene matches. This CDR3 has 17 amino acids. Germline assignment: CDR1 LGHNA and CDR2 YSLEER. This CDR3 reads CASSQAAAGLAKNIQYF. Written as DNA, the CDR3 is TGCGCCAGCAGCCAAGCGGCAGCGGGGCTAGCCAAAAACATTCAGTACTTC.

The chain joins TRBV27 to TRBJ2-7; 7 nucleotides align to TRBD1. Trimming cost V 6 bases and J 2 bases; bases outside gene matches: 10. This CDR3 comprises 15 residues. CDR1 MNHEY and CDR2 SMNVEV come from the germline V gene (reference sequence). For the CDR3, the DNA is TGTGCCAGCAGCCTTTCAAGCACAGGGGCCTACGAGCAGTACTTC. Encoded protein: CASSLSSTGAYEQYF.